The 8 T cell receptor beta chains given below trace back to one sample, sequenced in a study of T cells in tuberculosis. Profiled with immunoSEQ multiplex PCR; TCRdb holds only in-frame clones, not every one. The repertoire holds under 40,000 clones, with roughly 95% as singletons. Sequencing input: PBMCs. The origin of the receptors is a donor aged 10-35 years with latent tuberculosis or without tuberculosis infection.

This chain connects TRBV5-6 to TRBJ2-3; D might be TRBD2 (6 bases). CDR1 is SGHDT, CDR2 YYEEEE, per germline. This CDR3 is 16 amino acids long. V lost 4 bases and J 2 bases, leaving 17 bases between the germline ends. The CDR3 sequence is CASSRPGGVPTDTQYF. CDR3 sequence (DNA): TGTGCCAGCAGCCGTCCGGGCGGGGTTCCCACAGATACGCAGTATTTT.

The DNA of the CDR3 is TGTGCCAGCAGGAAGTACCGGACAGATACGCAGTATTTT. It codes for CASRKYRTDTQYF. The chain has TRBV2 and TRBJ2-3; D unresolved. Per the germline V gene, CDR1 is SNHLY and CDR2 is FYNNEI. The germline V and J ends were trimmed by 6 bases and 3 bases, with 10 bases remaining between them. This CDR3 spans 13 amino acids.

The chain combines TRBV11-2 with TRBJ1-1; no definite D call. Germline assignment: CDR1 SGHAT and CDR2 FQNNGV. Deletions cut 5 bases from V and 7 bases from J, with 5 bases between. The CDR3 length is 10 residues. The CDR3 loop reads CASSRFEAFF. The CDR3 coding sequence is TGTGCCAGCAGCCGGTTTGAAGCTTTCTTT.

This rearrangement joins TRBV5-4 to TRBJ2-1; no clear D gene. This CDR3 is 14 amino acids long. V shed 4 bases and J shed 0 bases, with 8 bases lying between them. CDR1 and CDR2 (germline): SGHNT, YYREEE (reference sequence). CDR3 residues: CASSPPSSYNEQFF. The CDR3 nucleotides are TGTGCCAGCAGCCCCCCCAGCTCCTACAATGAGCAGTTCTTC. The variable domain in full, completed from reference TRBV5-4 and TRBJ2-1, reads ETGVTQSPTHLIKTRGQQVTLRCSSQSGHNTVSWYQQALGQGPQFIFQYYREEENGRGNFPPRFSGLQFPNYSSELNVNALELDDSALYLCASSPPSSYNEQFFGPGTRLTVL.

The table lists this clone with a count of one. This chain connects TRBV5-4 to TRBJ2-3, with TRBD2 identical over 9 bases. This CDR3 region has 15 residues. The germline CDR1 and CDR2 sequences are SGHNT and YYREEE (reference sequence). J was trimmed by 1 base and V by 5 bases; bases with no gene match: 5. Here the CDR3 DNA reads TGTGCCAGCAGGCAGGGACTAGCCGGCACAGATACGCAGTATTTT. Protein: CASRQGLAGTDTQYF.

In this sample, this clone turned up once. The rearrangement links TRBV6-6 to TRBJ2-7, with 8 nucleotides matching TRBD2. Germline trimming cut 7 bases from V and 3 bases from J; bases unmatched to any gene: 5. Germline CDR1 is MNHNY and CDR2 is SVGAGI (reference sequence). The CDR3 spans 13 residues. This chain's CDR3 is CASKNSGDYEQYF. In nucleotides, the CDR3 is TGTGCCAGCAAGAATAGCGGGGACTACGAGCAGTACTTC.

The chain is built from TRBV11-2 and TRBJ1-2, with 10 positions matching TRBD1. The germline V gene encodes CDR1 SGHAT and CDR2 FQNNGV. V was pared by 4 bases and J by 0 bases, with 5 bases of the junction left unmatched. This CDR3 is 16 amino acids long. CDR3 sequence (DNA): TGTGCCAGCAGCTGGACAGGGGGGGCTACTAACTATGGCTACACCTTC. Translation: CASSWTGGATNYGYTF.

The J gene is TRBJ2-1, the V gene TRBV7-9; D may be TRBD2 (6 bases). Germline CDR1 reads SEHNR; CDR2 reads FQNEAQ (reference sequence). This CDR3 has 11 amino acids. V was trimmed by 5 bases and J by 10 bases, leaving 9 bases between them. The CDR3 protein is CASSRGLEQFF. The CDR3 DNA is TGTGCCAGCAGCCGCGGACTAGAGCAGTTCTTC.